One sample yielded the 15 T cell receptor beta chains listed below, sequenced in a study of shared clonotypes between healthy human individuals. Sequencing used immunoSEQ multiplex PCR; TCRdb keeps in-frame clones, though not all of them. This table has fewer than 400,000 clones, less than 85% appearing once. The sequencing sample was made of memory CD4+ T cells sorted from blood. Subset meaning: CD45RA-negative fraction. The receptors come from a man under 40 in good health.

This clone came up many times. V usage is TRBV5-1 and J usage is TRBJ2-7; D is possibly TRBD2 (5 bases). The CDR3 has 17 residues. V shed 5 bases and J shed 1 base, with 22 bases lying between them. The germline V gene encodes CDR1 SGHRS and CDR2 YFSETQ. CDR3 sequence reads: CASRTSAWTGTSYEQYF. The CDR3 coding sequence is TGCGCCAGCAGAACCTCGGCGTGGACGGGAACATCCTACGAGCAGTACTTC.

The chain is built from TRBV4-1 and TRBJ1-1; D uncertain. Germline V CDR1 and CDR2: MGHRA, YSYEKL. The CDR3 contains 11 residues. V was shortened by 6 bases and J by 4 bases, with 6 bases between the two germline ends. CDR3 in amino acids: CASRGFTEAFF. The CDR3 bases are TGCGCCAGCAGGGGGTTCACTGAAGCTTTCTTT.

The chain carries TRBV2 and TRBJ2-1; TRBD1 is a possible D gene (6 bases). The germline V gene has CDR1 SNHLY and CDR2 FYNNEI. This CDR3 comprises 13 residues. V dropped 6 bases and J dropped 9 bases, with 15 bases sitting between them. This CDR3 is CASRVQQGREQFF. The CDR3, as DNA: TGTGCCAGCAGAGTTCAACAGGGACGTGAGCAGTTCTTC.

The chain recombines TRBV6-1 with TRBJ2-7; D gene ambiguous. The CDR3 is 16 amino acids. V was trimmed by 1 base and J by 3 bases, leaving 16 bases between them. Germline lookup yields CDR1 MNHNS and CDR2 SASEGT. CDR3 protein: CASSEDRAFSVYEQYF. The CDR3 bases are TGTGCCAGCAGTGAAGATCGGGCCTTCAGTGTCTACGAGCAGTACTTC.

This chain connects TRBV6-1 to TRBJ1-3; 7 nucleotides agree with TRBD1. After removal of 4 bases from V and 3 bases from J, the junction contained 6 bases not matched to a gene. Germline V gene sequence: CDR1 MNHNS, CDR2 SASEGT. The CDR3 is 15 residues long. This CDR3 reads CASSAGTVSGNTIYF. CDR3 coding DNA: TGTGCCAGCAGTGCCGGGACAGTTAGTGGAAACACCATATATTTT.

The chain has TRBV19 and TRBJ2-5, with 14 bases aligning to TRBD2. V was clipped by 6 bases and J by 6 bases; unmatched bases: 6. CDR3 size: 15 residues. Germline values: CDR1 LNHDA, CDR2 SQIVND (reference sequence). The CDR3 DNA sequence: TGTGCCAGTAGGCCGACTAGCGGGAGGGGGAAGACCCAGTACTTC. Protein: CASRPTSGRGKTQYF.

V is TRBV6-5 and J is TRBJ1-1, with unresolved D. Trimming left V 2 bases short and J 3 bases short, with 13 bases between. Germline lookup yields CDR1 MNHEY and CDR2 SVGAGI. The length of the CDR3 is 15 residues. The CDR3, as DNA: TGTGCCAGCAGTTACAGGTTGGGATGGGACACTGAAGCTTTCTTT. Protein sequence: CASSYRLGWDTEAFF.

The table lists this clone with a few counts. The DNA of the CDR3 is TGTGCCATCAGCCACCACTATGGGGAGTCCTACGAGCAGTACTTC. This encodes CAISHHYGESYEQYF. This chain uses TRBV10-3 with TRBJ2-7; TRBD2 is a possible D gene (5 bases). This CDR3 contains 15 residues. Germline lookup yields CDR1 ENHRY and CDR2 SYGVKD. Between the trimmed V and J ends, which lost 6 bases and 1 base, there was a span of 16 bases.

This sequence joins TRBV28 and TRBJ2-7; perhaps TRBD2 as D (5 bases). CDR1 is MDHEN and CDR2 is SYDVKM in the germline V gene. Trimming took off 7 bases at V and 3 bases at J, with 16 bases between the two ends. This CDR3 has 14 amino acids. The CDR3 spells CASTQNGRNYEQYF. CDR3 sequence (DNA): TGTGCCAGCACCCAGAATGGGAGAAACTACGAGCAGTACTTC.

J is TRBJ1-4 and V is TRBV7-6; D might be TRBD1 (5 bases). Trimming removed 2 bases at V and 4 bases at J, with 8 bases between. There are 14 residues in the CDR3. Germline-derived CDR1 and CDR2 are SGHVS and FNYEAQ. Here the CDR3 reads CASSLPGNNEKLFF. DNA for the CDR3: TGTGCCAGCAGCTTACCAGGGAATAATGAAAAACTGTTTTTT.

V usage is TRBV11-2 and J usage is TRBJ2-7; TRBD1 might be the D (6 bases). CDR1 and CDR2 from the germline V gene are SGHAT and FQNNGV. Trimming stripped 5 bases from V and 4 bases from J, with 18 bases between. This CDR3 comprises 15 residues. The CDR3, as DNA: TGTGCCAGCAGCCTCGACCCCGGGACAACGTACGAGCAGTACTTC. Its protein is CASSLDPGTTYEQYF. Variable domain in full (rest from reference TRBV11-2 and TRBJ2-7): EAGVAQSPRYKIIEKRQSVAFWCNPISGHATLYWYQQILGQGPKLLIQFQNNGVVDDSQLPKDRFSAERLKGVDSTLKIQPAKLEDSAVYLCASSLDPGTTYEQYFGPGTRLTVT.

This chain links TRBV27 with TRBJ2-2; D call uncertain. Germline lookup yields CDR1 MNHEY and CDR2 SMNVEV (reference sequence). This CDR3 has 14 residues. V was clipped by 5 bases and J by 7 bases, with 14 bases between them. DNA of the CDR3: TGTGCCAGCAGTCTTAATGCCGGCGGCGGGGAGCTGTTTTTT. Its translation: CASSLNAGGGELFF.

The genes are TRBV5-1 and TRBJ1-3; D remains ambiguous. The CDR3 extends over 14 amino acids. Trimming pared 5 bases from V and 0 bases from J, leaving 9 bases between. In germline, CDR1 is SGHRS, CDR2 YFSETQ. The CDR3: CASSPAGSGNTIYF. The CDR3 DNA reads as TGCGCCAGCAGTCCGGCGGGCTCTGGAAACACCATATATTTT.

CDR3 loop: CASSFVGSSDTGELFF. The CDR3 region has the DNA TGCGCCAGCAGTTTCGTCGGTAGTTCAGATACCGGGGAGCTGTTTTTT. This rearrangement joins TRBV5-1 to TRBJ2-2; the D is unclear. CDR3 length equals 16 residues. V dropped 5 bases and J dropped 5 bases, with 19 bases sitting between them. From germline, CDR1 is SGHRS and CDR2 YFSETQ.

The CDR3 loop reads CASSLYGRAYEQYF. The CDR3 DNA is TGTGCCAGCAGCTTGTATGGCAGGGCCTACGAGCAGTACTTC. The V gene is TRBV5-5, the J gene TRBJ2-7; D is perhaps TRBD1 (5 bases). This CDR3 comprises 14 residues. Trimming removed 1 base from V and 2 bases from J, with 10 bases in between. Germline V lookup: CDR1 SGHKS, CDR2 YYEKEE (reference sequence).